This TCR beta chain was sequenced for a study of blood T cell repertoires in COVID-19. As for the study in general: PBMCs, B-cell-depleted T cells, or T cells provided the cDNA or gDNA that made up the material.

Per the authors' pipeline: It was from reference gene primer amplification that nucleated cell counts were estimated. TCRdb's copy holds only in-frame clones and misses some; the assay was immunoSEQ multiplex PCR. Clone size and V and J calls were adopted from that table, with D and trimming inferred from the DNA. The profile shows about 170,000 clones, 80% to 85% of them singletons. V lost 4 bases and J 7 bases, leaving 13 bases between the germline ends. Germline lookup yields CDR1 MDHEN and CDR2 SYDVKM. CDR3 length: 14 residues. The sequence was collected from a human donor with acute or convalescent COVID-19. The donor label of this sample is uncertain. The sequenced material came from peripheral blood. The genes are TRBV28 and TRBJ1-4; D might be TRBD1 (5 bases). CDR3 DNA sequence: TGTGCCAGCAGTTGGGAGGGTGGGGGTGAAAAACTGTTTTTT. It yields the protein CASSWEGGGEKLFF.